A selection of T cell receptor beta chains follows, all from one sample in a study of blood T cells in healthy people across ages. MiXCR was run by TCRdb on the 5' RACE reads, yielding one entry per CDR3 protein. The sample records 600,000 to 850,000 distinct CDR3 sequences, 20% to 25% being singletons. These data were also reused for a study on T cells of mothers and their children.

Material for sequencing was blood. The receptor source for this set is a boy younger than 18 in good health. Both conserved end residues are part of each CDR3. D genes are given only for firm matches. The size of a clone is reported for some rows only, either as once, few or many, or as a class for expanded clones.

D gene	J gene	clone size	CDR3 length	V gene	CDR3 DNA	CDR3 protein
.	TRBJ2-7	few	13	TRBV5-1	TGCGCCAGCAGCTTGGACTATAACTACGAGCAGTACTTC	CASSLDYNYEQYF
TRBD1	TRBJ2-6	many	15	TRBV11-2	TGTGCCAGCAGCTCCCGCCGGGACAGGGGCAACGTCCTGACTTTC	CASSSRRDRGNVLTF
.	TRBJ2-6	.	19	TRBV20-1	TGCAGTGCTAGACACTCCTGGGGCACCAACCTTTCTGGGGCCAACGTCCTGACTTTC	CSARHSWGTNLSGANVLTF
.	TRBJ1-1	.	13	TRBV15	TGTGCCACCAGCAGGGACAGTAACACTGAAGCTTTCTTT	CATSRDSNTEAFF
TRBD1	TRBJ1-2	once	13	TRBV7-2	TGTGCCAGCAGCGCAGGGGGTACTGGTGGCTACACCTTC	CASSAGGTGGYTF
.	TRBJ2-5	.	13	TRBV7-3	TGTGCCAGCAGCTTAAGGGGCGCGGGGACCCAGTACTTC	CASSLRGAGTQYF
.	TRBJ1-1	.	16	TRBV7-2	TGTGCCAGCAGCTTAGTTCCTCTCTGGGGAAACACTGAAGCTTTCTTT	CASSLVPLWGNTEAFF
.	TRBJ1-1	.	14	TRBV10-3	TGTGCCACTACGGTGGGGCGAGGGGACACTGAAGCTTTCTTT	CATTVGRGDTEAFF
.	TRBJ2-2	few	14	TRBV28	TGTGCCAGCAGTCCTACCAGGGAGGCCGGGGAGCTGTTTTTT	CASSPTREAGELFF
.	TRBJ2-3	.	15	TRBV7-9	TGTGCCAGCAGCTCCCCGGGATTAAACACAGATACGCAGTATTTT	CASSSPGLNTDTQYF
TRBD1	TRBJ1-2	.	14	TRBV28	TGTGCCGGTGCCGGGACAGGGGGGAACTATGGCTACACCTTC	CAGAGTGGNYGYTF
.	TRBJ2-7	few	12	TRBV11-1	TGTGCCAGCAGACAAGTCCCATACGAGCAGTACTTC	CASRQVPYEQYF
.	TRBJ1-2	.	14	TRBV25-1	TGTGCCAGCAGTGAATTTACAGAGAACTATGGCTACACCTTC	CASSEFTENYGYTF
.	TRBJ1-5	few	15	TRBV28	TGTGCCAGCAGTTTAACCGGGACCGGGTCCCAGCCCCAGCATTTT	CASSLTGTGSQPQHF
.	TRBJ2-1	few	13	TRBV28	TGTGCCAGCAGTTGGACCCTACCCAATGAGCAGTTCTTC	CASSWTLPNEQFF
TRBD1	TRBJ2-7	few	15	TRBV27	TGTGCCAGCAGTCCGTCGGACAGGCACTCCTACGAGCAGTACTTC	CASSPSDRHSYEQYF
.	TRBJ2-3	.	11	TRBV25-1	TGTGCCAGCAGTGAGTCAGATACGCAGTATTTT	CASSESDTQYF
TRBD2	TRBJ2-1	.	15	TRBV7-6	TGTGCTAGCAGCCTTAGCGGGAGAGGGGCAGGTGAGCAGTTCTTC	CASSLSGRGAGEQFF
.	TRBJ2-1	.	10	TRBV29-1	TGCAGCGGTGGCTCGGATGAGCAGTTCTTC	CSGGSDEQFF
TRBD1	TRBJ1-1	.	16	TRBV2	TGTGCCAGCAGTGGATCAGGGGGCGTTTCGAACACTGAAGCTTTCTTT	CASSGSGGVSNTEAFF
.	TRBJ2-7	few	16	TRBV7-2	TGTGCCAGCAGCTTAGTTCGGGGTTCGGGGAACTACGAGCAGTACTTC	CASSLVRGSGNYEQYF
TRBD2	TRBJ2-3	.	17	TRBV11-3	TGTGCCAGCAGCTTCGGACTAGCGGGAGGGTACACAGATACGCAGTATTTT	CASSFGLAGGYTDTQYF
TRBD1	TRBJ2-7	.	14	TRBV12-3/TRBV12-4	TGTGCCAGCAGTTTGACAGGGGGCAAGAACGAGCAGTACTTC	CASSLTGGKNEQYF
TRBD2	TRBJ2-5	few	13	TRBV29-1	TGCAGCGTTGAAACTAGCGGGGCTGGGACCCAGTACTTC	CSVETSGAGTQYF
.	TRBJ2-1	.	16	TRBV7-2	TGTGCCAGCAGCTTGCGAAGAACTAGCAGCTACAATGAGCAGTTCTTC	CASSLRRTSSYNEQFF
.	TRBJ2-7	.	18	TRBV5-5	TGTGCCAGCAGCTCCCTTTTGGGCGCAGGAACCATCGGGGAGGAGCAGTACTTC	CASSSLLGAGTIGEEQYF